Reported below is one T cell receptor (beta chain). The treatment here: some 20 received Ad26.COV2.S at low or high dose, single or two shots; roughly five received placebo; per-sample allocation not given. Specimen acquisition occurred on day 63 following the initial vaccine or placebo injection. Germline CDR1 is MNHEY and CDR2 is SMNVEV (reference sequence). The CDR3 sequence is 15 residues long. V dropped 4 bases and J dropped 5 bases, with 16 bases sitting between them. Clones were sequenced by immunoSEQ multiplex PCR, and TCRdb holds only the in-frame ones, with some missing. The sample has roughly 450,000 clones, roughly 90% seen once. This sample was taken from a study of Ad26.COV2.S vaccination and SARS-CoV-2 variants. Study background: Intramuscularly, Ad26.COV2.S was given either once or twice, 56 days apart.

The rearrangement uses TRBV27 and TRBJ2-3; D is possibly TRBD1 or TRBD2 (5 bases each). The specimen comprised peripheral blood, sampled in a trial of Ad26.COV2.S vaccine versus placebo. The TCR originated in a person between 18 and 65 years old who received the Ad26.COV2.S COVID-19 vaccine or a placebo. CDR3 nucleotide sequence: TGTGCCAGCAGTTCAGTGGGGGAGTGGGGAGATACGCAGTATTTT. It translates to CASSSVGEWGDTQYF.